These 24 T cell receptor beta chains came from one sample sequenced in a study of cytomegalovirus exposure and HLA in healthy donors. With 60 Vbeta and 13 Jbeta primers, the PCR was carried out. Some clones are missing from TCRdb's copy, which holds only in-frame ones; the method was immunoSEQ multiplex PCR. Of 90,000 to 110,000 clones listed, around 76% are singletons. Sample: PBMCs. The receptor set was obtained from a man between 35 and 55 years old in good health and CMV-seropositive.

The chain recombines TRBV15 with TRBJ2-2, with a tentative D call TRBD2 (6 bases). The CDR3 covers 15 residues. Trimming took off 3 bases at V and 4 bases at J, with 12 bases between the two ends. The germline CDR1 and CDR2 sequences are LNHNV and YYDKDF (reference sequence). Here the CDR3 reads CATSSKTRTTGELFF. The CDR3 coding sequence is TGTGCCACCAGCAGTAAGACTAGGACCACCGGGGAGCTGTTTTTT.

The J gene is TRBJ1-6, the V gene TRBV7-9; 9 bases align to TRBD1. The V gene's germline CDR1 is SEHNR and CDR2 FQNEAQ (reference sequence). CDR3 size: 15 residues. J was trimmed by 9 bases and V by 5 bases; bases with no gene match: 8. The CDR3: CASSVGTGRSSPLHF. CDR3 in DNA: TGTGCCAGCAGCGTCGGGACAGGGAGGAGTTCACCCCTCCACTTT.

This clone was seen once. The chain couples TRBV4-1 to TRBJ2-7; TRBD2 aligns across 7 bases. V shed 0 bases and J 0 bases; nucleotides not matched to a gene: 5. CDR1 and CDR2 from the germline V gene are MGHRA and YSYEKL. The CDR3 contains 16 residues. CDR3 protein: CASSQDRGGDSYEQYF. CDR3 sequence (DNA): TGCGCCAGCAGCCAAGATCGGGGAGGGGACTCCTACGAGCAGTACTTC.

The chain couples TRBV19 to TRBJ1-5, with a tentative D call TRBD1 (5 bases). CDR1 LNHDA and CDR2 SQIVND come from the germline V gene (reference sequence). This CDR3 contains 15 residues. V was clipped by 5 bases and J by 0 bases, with 11 bases between them. As DNA, the CDR3 is TGTGCCAGTAGTTTGACAGATTATAGCAATCAGCCCCAGCATTTT. Translated, it gives CASSLTDYSNQPQHF.

The chain carries TRBV2 and TRBJ2-2; 10 bases match TRBD2. Germline CDR1 is SNHLY and CDR2 is FYNNEI. The junction had 1 base not matched to a gene; V was cut back by 4 bases and J by 2 bases. CDR3 length: 15 residues. The CDR3 bases are TGTGCCAGCAGTGGGACTAGCGGAAACACCGGGGAGCTGTTTTTT. Translated: CASSGTSGNTGELFF.

The V call is TRBV5-1, the J call TRBJ1-5; 7 positions agree with TRBD1. Germline V lookup: CDR1 SGHRS, CDR2 YFSETQ. With 4 bases clipped from V and 6 bases from J, the junction kept 7 bases outside the gene matches. The CDR3 extends over 14 amino acids. The CDR3 loop is CASSRDSSSQPQHF. CDR3 coding DNA: TGCGCCAGCAGCCGGGACAGCTCCAGTCAGCCCCAGCATTTT. Full variable domain (outside the CDR3, taken from reference TRBV5-1 and TRBJ1-5): KAGVTQTPRYLIKTRGQQVTLSCSPISGHRSVSWYQQTPGQGLQFLFEYFSETQRNKGNFPGRFSGRQFSNSRSEMNVSTLELGDSALYLCASSRDSSSQPQHFGDGTRLSIL.

V usage is TRBV15 and J usage is TRBJ2-4; 7 bases are shared with TRBD1. V lost 5 bases and J lost 12; bases outside the gene matches: 4. CDR3 size: 11 residues. The germline V gene encodes CDR1 LNHNV and CDR2 YYDKDF (reference sequence). CDR3 DNA sequence: TGTGCCACCAGCTCTAGGGACAGTCAGTACTTC. It encodes CATSSRDSQYF.

This chain uses TRBV7-2 with TRBJ2-2, with D possibly being TRBD2 (5 bases). In germline, CDR1 is SGHTA, CDR2 FQGNSA. Trimming took 0 bases from V and 4 from J, leaving 15 bases between them. This CDR3 is 17 amino acids long. Here the CDR3 DNA reads TGTGCCAGCAGCTTAGCGACCCCGGGAACGAGCACCGGGGAGCTGTTTTTT. Amino acid sequence: CASSLATPGTSTGELFF.

V is TRBV7-3 and J is TRBJ2-1; 7 bases are a match to TRBD1. Germline V gives CDR1 SGHTA, CDR2 FQGTGA. V lost 4 bases, J lost 4 bases, and 4 bases stayed unmatched. There are 14 residues in the CDR3. CDR3 in DNA: TGTGCCAGCAGCTCACAGGGACAGTACAATGAGCAGTTCTTC. Its translation: CASSSQGQYNEQFF.

CDR3 sequence (DNA): TGCGCCAGCCGTAGGGGGACCGCCTACGAGCAGTACTTC. It encodes CASRRGTAYEQYF. The chain recombines TRBV10-2 with TRBJ2-7; D is possibly TRBD1 (6 bases). This CDR3 has 13 amino acids. V was clipped by 8 bases and J by 2 bases, with 13 bases between them. Germline-derived CDR1 and CDR2 are WSHSY and SAAADI.

This chain joins TRBV6-1 and TRBJ1-1; tentatively, D is TRBD1 (6 bases). In germline, CDR1 is MNHNS, CDR2 SASEGT. The CDR3 extends over 14 amino acids. Trimming shortened V by 4 bases and J by 8 bases, and 17 bases separated the two germline ends. The CDR3 DNA reads TGTGCCAGCAGTGGGTGGACAGACGTCCCCGAAGCTTTCTTT. Its translation: CASSGWTDVPEAFF.

The gene calls are TRBV27 and TRBJ2-5; TRBD1 agrees at 8 bases. After removal of 2 bases from V and 3 bases from J, the junction contained 5 bases not matched to a gene. CDR3 length: 15 amino acids. Germline V gene lookup returns CDR1 MNHEY and CDR2 SMNVEV (reference sequence). As DNA, the CDR3 is TGTGCCAGCAGTTTACAGGGGGCGGTCGAAGAGACCCAGTACTTC. Protein sequence: CASSLQGAVEETQYF.

This chain connects TRBV5-4 to TRBJ2-1; 11 bases fit TRBD2. Germline V gene lookup returns CDR1 SGHNT and CDR2 YYREEE (reference sequence). V lost 4 bases to trimming and J lost 3 bases; unmatched junction nucleotides: 9. The CDR3 sequence is 17 residues long. This chain's CDR3 is CASSRNPGTSGYNEQFF. The CDR3 DNA is TGTGCCAGCAGCCGCAATCCAGGGACTAGCGGCTACAATGAGCAGTTCTTC.

This clone was found once. The V and J genes are TRBV15 and TRBJ1-4, with D perhaps TRBD1 (6 bases). The germline CDR1 and CDR2 sequences are LNHNV and YYDKDF (reference sequence). The CDR3 sequence is 13 residues long. Trimming took 1 base from V and 13 from J, leaving 13 bases between them. CDR3 DNA sequence: TGTGCCACCAGCAGAGGCCCACAGGGTAGACTGTTTTTT. It specifies CATSRGPQGRLFF. The variable domain in full, completed from reference TRBV15 and TRBJ1-4, reads DAMVIQNPRYQVTQFGKPVTLSCSQTLNHNVMYWYQQKSSQAPKLLFHYYDKDFNNEADTPDNFQSRRPNTSFCFLDIRSPGLGDTAMYLCATSRGPQGRLFFGSGTQLSVL.

The rearrangement uses TRBV29-1 and TRBJ1-6; no definite D call. The CDR3 has 13 amino acids. The V gene lost 0 bases and the J gene lost 9 bases, with 9 bases spanning the gap. Germline values: CDR1 SQVTM, CDR2 ANQGSEA. CDR3 DNA: TGCAGCGTTGAAGATCAGCGGGGTTCACCCCTCCACTTT. As protein: CSVEDQRGSPLHF.

In its sample, this clone was seen a few times. The rearrangement uses TRBV27 and TRBJ1-2; D might be TRBD1 (6 bases). This CDR3 has 14 amino acids. The germline CDR1 and CDR2 sequences are MNHEY and SMNVEV (reference sequence). Trimming left V 3 bases short and J 5 bases short, with 13 bases between. The CDR3 region has the DNA TGTGCCAGCAGTTTTCGGGGGGGCGCGTATGGCTACACCTTC. Translating it yields CASSFRGGAYGYTF.

The genes are TRBV7-9 and TRBJ2-7, with a possible D match to TRBD1 (5 bases). Trimming pared 5 bases from V and 7 bases from J, leaving 12 bases between. The CDR3 extends over 12 amino acids. Germline V CDR1 and CDR2: SEHNR, FQNEAQ (reference sequence). The CDR3: CASSLGHPEQYF. The CDR3 nucleotides read TGTGCCAGCAGCCTCGGACATCCTGAGCAGTACTTC.

This clone is a singleton in its sample. The chain recombines TRBV19 with TRBJ1-6, with 8 bases fitting TRBD1. Germline V gene data show CDR1 as LNHDA and CDR2 as SQIVND (reference sequence). This CDR3 spans 15 amino acids. Trimming removed 6 bases from V and 9 bases from J; junction bases left unmatched: 10. CDR3 in amino acids: CASSISQGAGSPLHF. The DNA of the CDR3 is TGTGCCAGTAGCATCTCGCAGGGGGCTGGTTCACCCCTCCACTTT.

The chain links TRBV19 to TRBJ1-1; 7 nucleotides line up with TRBD1. CDR1 is LNHDA, CDR2 SQIVND, per germline (reference sequence). V trimming: 0 bases; J trimming: 2 bases; junction bases outside the gene matches: 9. The CDR3 loop spans 17 amino acids. The chain's CDR3 is CASSIEETGLTNTEAFF. For the CDR3, the DNA is TGTGCCAGTAGTATAGAGGAGACAGGGCTTACTAACACTGAAGCTTTCTTT.

The chain combines TRBV29-1 with TRBJ1-2; D remains ambiguous. V gave up 4 bases and J gave up 3 bases, with 9 bases separating them. The germline V gene encodes CDR1 SQVTM and CDR2 ANQGSEA. The CDR3 spans 12 residues. CDR3 nucleotide sequence: TGCAGCGTTGGAAAGGACTACTATGGCTACACCTTC. Translation: CSVGKDYYGYTF.

The V call is TRBV7-2, the J call TRBJ1-2, with D possibly TRBD1 on 5 matching bases. Trimming removed 5 bases from V and 5 bases from J, with 18 bases in between. CDR1 SGHTA and CDR2 FQGNSA come from the germline V gene. This CDR3 region has 15 residues. CDR3 DNA sequence: TGTGCCAGCAGCCCCCGGGCAGGGCTTTGGTATGGCTACACCTTC. The encoded protein is CASSPRAGLWYGYTF.

The CDR3 DNA follows: TGTGCTAGTGCGCGGGAGGACATCTACGAGCAGTACTTC. Translation gives CASAREDIYEQYF. The V and J genes are TRBV12-5 and TRBJ2-7, with TRBD2 matching over 8 bases. Germline CDR1 and CDR2: LGHNT and FRNRAP. V dropped 7 bases and J dropped 3; count of bases not matched to a gene: 5. The CDR3 has 13 residues.

The chain carries TRBV19 and TRBJ2-6; 8 nucleotides agree with TRBD1. CDR1 is LNHDA, CDR2 SQIVND, per germline (reference sequence). The CDR3 length is 17 residues. V lost 5 bases and J lost 0; bases outside the gene matches: 6. DNA for the CDR3: TGTGCCAGTAGTGGGGGACAGGCCCGCTCTGGGGCCAACGTCCTGACTTTC. This encodes CASSGGQARSGANVLTF.

The chain is built from TRBV7-8 and TRBJ2-7; D is uncertain. The V gene lost 2 bases and the J gene lost 2 bases, with 7 bases spanning the gap. The CDR3 is 13 amino acids. CDR1 and CDR2 from the germline V gene are SGHVS and FQNEAQ. Here the CDR3 reads CASSLTRTYEQYF. CDR3 coding DNA: TGTGCCAGCAGCTTAACCAGGACCTACGAGCAGTACTTC.